One sample yielded the 20 T cell receptor beta chains listed below, sequenced in a study of blood T cell repertoires in COVID-19. Using immunoSEQ multiplex PCR, the repertoire was profiled, and TCRdb retains in-frame clones only, with some absent. The sample consists of 250,000 or so clones, around 90% of them appearing once. Input material: peripheral blood. The receptors here all came from a man aged 25 to 45 with COVID-19, enrolled during active disease.

Turning to this clone: Other DNA sequences in this specimen translate into the identical CDR3. The genes are TRBV3-1 (or the pseudogene TRBV3-2) and TRBJ2-3; 11 bases match TRBD2. The ends lost 1 base at V and 3 bases at J; junction bases unmatched: 3. Germline V gives CDR1 LGHDT, CDR2 YNNKEL (reference sequence). There are 16 residues in the CDR3. The DNA of the CDR3 is TGTGCCAGCAGCCAAGCAATAGCGGGGGGGACAGATACGCAGTATTTT. Protein: CASSQAIAGGTDTQYF.

In DNA form, the CDR3 reads TGCGCCAGCGGGGGGGGTCGGAACACCGGGGAGCTGTTTTTT. Residues: CASGGGRNTGELFF. The chain links TRBV10-2 to TRBJ2-2, with 7 nucleotides matching TRBD2. Germline trimming cut 8 bases from V and 1 base from J; bases unmatched to any gene: 4. Germline CDR1 reads WSHSY; CDR2 reads SAAADI. This CDR3 is built from 14 residues.

This chain connects TRBV10-1 to TRBJ2-1; tentatively, D is TRBD1 (6 bases). There are 15 residues in the CDR3. Trimming shortened V by 2 bases and J by 3 bases, and 11 bases separated the two germline ends. CDR1 WNHNN and CDR2 SYGVQD come from the germline V gene (reference sequence). CDR3 coding DNA: TGCGCCAGCAGTGAGGGCGCAGGGGACTACAATGAGCAGTTCTTC. Translated: CASSEGAGDYNEQFF.

The chain is built from TRBV3-1 (or the pseudogene TRBV3-2) and TRBJ1-4, with D uncertain. Between the trimmed V and J ends, which lost 1 base and 4 bases, there was a span of 4 bases. Per the germline V gene, CDR1 is LGHDT and CDR2 is YNNKEL (reference sequence). The CDR3 contains 13 residues. CDR3 DNA sequence: TGTGCCAGCAGCCAAGCCATTAATGAAAAACTGTTTTTT. It specifies CASSQAINEKLFF.

The chain joins TRBV7-3 to TRBJ2-5, with D maybe TRBD2 (6 bases). V was clipped by 2 bases and J by 5 bases, with 9 bases between them. CDR3 length equals 13 residues. CDR1 and CDR2 (germline): SGHTA, FQGTGA. The CDR3 reads CASSLWSGETQYF. CDR3 coding DNA: TGTGCCAGCAGCTTATGGAGCGGGGAGACCCAGTACTTC. The full variable domain, in which reference TRBV7-3 and TRBJ2-5 provide the parts outside the CDR3, is GAGVSQTPSNKVTEKGKYVELRCDPISGHTALYWYRQSLGQGPEFLIYFQGTGAADDSGLPNDRFFAVRPEGSVSTLKIQRTERGDSAVYLCASSLWSGETQYFGPGTRLLVL.

The J gene is TRBJ2-1, the V gene TRBV11-2; weak D call: TRBD2 (6 bases). This CDR3 region has 13 residues. The germline V and J ends were trimmed by 0 bases and 15 bases, with 15 bases remaining between them. From germline, CDR1 is SGHAT and CDR2 FQNNGV. The CDR3 sequence: CASSLDLPGGGFF. As DNA, the CDR3 is TGTGCCAGCAGCTTAGATCTTCCCGGGGGTGGGTTCTTC.

The chain carries TRBV6-5 and TRBJ2-7, with a weak D call TRBD1 (5 bases). V lost 7 bases and J lost 2, with 9 bases in between. The CDR3 length is 12 residues. Germline values: CDR1 MNHEY, CDR2 SVGAGI. Here the CDR3 reads CASTRDAYEQYF. As DNA, the CDR3 is TGTGCCAGCACCAGGGATGCCTACGAGCAGTACTTC.

CDR3 DNA: TGTGCCAGCAGCTTTGTGACAGGGGATTCCTACGAGCAGTACTTC. Protein product: CASSFVTGDSYEQYF. This chain uses TRBV7-9 with TRBJ2-7; 8 positions agree with TRBD1. This CDR3 comprises 15 residues. Germline values: CDR1 SEHNR, CDR2 FQNEAQ (reference sequence). The trim removed 3 bases at V and 1 base at J, leaving 5 bases unmatched.

The chain links TRBV7-9 to TRBJ1-4; 7 nucleotides line up with TRBD1. Losses at the gene ends were 6 bases for V and 7 bases for J; bases not matched to a gene: 5. The CDR3 contains 13 residues. Germline CDR1 is SEHNR and CDR2 is FQNEAQ (reference sequence). As DNA, the CDR3 is TGTGCCAGCAGTTACGGGACAGCTGAAAAACTGTTTTTT. Amino acids: CASSYGTAEKLFF. Full variable domain (rest looked up from reference TRBV7-9 and TRBJ1-4): DTGVSQNPRHKITKRGQNVTFRCDPISEHNRLYWYRQTLGQGPEFLTYFQNEAQLEKSRLLSDRFSAERPKGSFSTLEIQRTEQGDSAMYLCASSYGTAEKLFFGSGTQLSVL.

The rearrangement links TRBV7-9 to TRBJ1-4; perhaps TRBD1 as D (6 bases). The germline V gene encodes CDR1 SEHNR and CDR2 FQNEAQ (reference sequence). The V and J ends lost 4 bases and 5 bases respectively, with 17 bases between them. The CDR3 loop spans 16 amino acids. This chain's CDR3 is CASSSSKKDSNEKLFF. CDR3 nucleotide sequence: TGTGCCAGCAGCTCCTCCAAGAAGGACAGCAATGAAAAACTGTTTTTT.

This chain connects TRBV19 to TRBJ1-2; TRBD1 aligns across 9 bases. CDR1 and CDR2 (germline): LNHDA, SQIVND (reference sequence). The CDR3 is made up of 15 amino acids. V lost 5 bases and J lost 3; bases outside the gene matches: 7. CDR3: CASSSRDRVDYGYTF. For the CDR3, the DNA is TGTGCCAGTAGTTCCCGGGACAGGGTAGACTATGGCTACACCTTC.

This sequence joins TRBV4-1 and TRBJ1-4; 8 bases are shared with TRBD1. From germline, CDR1 is MGHRA and CDR2 YSYEKL. V was clipped by 2 bases and J by 7 bases; unmatched bases: 24. The CDR3 is made up of 21 amino acids. CDR3 in amino acids: CASSQYPPGMSTGEGFEKLFF. CDR3 in DNA: TGCGCCAGCAGCCAATACCCCCCCGGAATGTCGACAGGGGAGGGATTTGAAAAACTGTTTTTT.

This clone was detected once. The chain is built from TRBV19 and TRBJ2-7, with 10 bases lining up with TRBD2. The CDR3 is 17 amino acids. The V gene end was trimmed by 0 bases and the J gene end by 0 bases; junction bases not matched to a gene: 5. CDR1 and CDR2 from the germline V gene are LNHDA and SQIVND (reference sequence). CDR3 sequence: CASSIDLAGASSYEQYF. In DNA form, the CDR3 reads TGTGCCAGTAGTATAGACCTAGCGGGGGCCAGCTCCTACGAGCAGTACTTC. Full variable domain (outside the CDR3, taken from reference TRBV19 and TRBJ2-7): DGGITQSPKYLFRKEGQNVTLSCEQNLNHDAMYWYRQDPGQGLRLIYYSQIVNDFQKGDIAEGYSVSREKKESFPLTVTSAQKNPTAFYLCASSIDLAGASSYEQYFGPGTRLTVT.

The chain has TRBV30 and TRBJ1-4, with D perhaps TRBD1 (5 bases). Trimming pared 4 bases from V and 0 bases from J, leaving 6 bases between. Germline assignment: CDR1 GTSNPN and CDR2 SVGIG (reference sequence). The CDR3 extends over 13 amino acids. The CDR3 region is CAWTGPTNEKLFF. In DNA form, the CDR3 reads TGTGCCTGGACAGGGCCAACTAATGAAAAACTGTTTTTT.

The chain carries TRBV13 and TRBJ2-7, with 7 nucleotides matching TRBD2. This CDR3 region has 15 residues. Germline loops: CDR1 PRHDT, CDR2 FYEKMQ (reference sequence). Trimming took 3 bases from V and 5 from J; bases not matched to a gene: 10. The CDR3 protein is CASSLGSGGGDEQYF. CDR3 coding DNA: TGTGCCAGCAGCTTGGGTTCGGGGGGAGGCGACGAGCAGTACTTC.

The gene calls are TRBV10-3 and TRBJ2-5, with TRBD1 identical over 9 bases. CDR1 ENHRY and CDR2 SYGVKD come from the germline V gene. Unmatched junction bases numbered 6, after V lost 2 bases and J lost 2 bases. CDR3 length equals 16 residues. The CDR3 sequence: CAISEVPGQGQETQYF. DNA for the CDR3: TGTGCCATCAGTGAGGTACCGGGACAGGGACAAGAGACCCAGTACTTC.

V and J are TRBV11-2 and TRBJ1-2; 7 nucleotides align to TRBD1. This CDR3 has 18 residues. Looked up from germline, CDR1 is SGHAT and CDR2 is FQNNGV. Unmatched junction bases numbered 17, after V lost 0 bases and J lost 7 bases. CDR3 protein: CASSLDTPRRGRGVGYTF. CDR3 nucleotides: TGTGCCAGCAGCTTAGATACCCCAAGAAGGGGCAGGGGGGTTGGCTACACCTTC.

This clone showed up just a few times. The V gene is TRBV11-2, the J gene TRBJ1-2; 7 bases agree with TRBD1. Losses at the gene ends were 6 bases for V and 8 bases for J; bases not matched to a gene: 9. The length of the CDR3 is 13 residues. CDR1 SGHAT and CDR2 FQNNGV come from the germline V gene. The CDR3 DNA is TGTGCCAGCAGGTTACAGGGGACGGGGGGCTACACCTTC. Translated: CASRLQGTGGYTF.

V and J are TRBV6-2 or TRBV6-3 and TRBJ2-1; 14 nucleotides agree with TRBD2. The CDR3 contains 19 residues. V was pared by 6 bases and J by 2 bases, with 12 bases of the junction left unmatched. The germline CDR1 and CDR2 sequences are MNHEY and SVGEGT. The CDR3 sequence: CASSQKGTSGGRPYNEQFF. The CDR3 DNA follows: TGTGCCAGCAGCCAAAAGGGGACTAGCGGGGGTCGGCCCTACAATGAGCAGTTCTTC.

The chain carries TRBV6-5 and TRBJ2-2; D is unresolved. Trimming pared 6 bases from V and 6 bases from J, leaving 5 bases between. The germline V gene encodes CDR1 MNHEY and CDR2 SVGAGI. The CDR3 is 11 residues long. The CDR3 reads CASSSAGELFF. The CDR3 DNA reads as TGTGCCAGCAGCTCCGCCGGGGAGCTGTTTTTT.